The 12 T cell receptor beta chains below all came from one sample that was sequenced in a study of T cell repertoires in cytomegalovirus infection. These receptors' antigens are unknown. From the reads, TCRdb called clonotypes with MiXCR, one entry per CDR3 protein. The table includes approximately 340,000 distinct CDR3 sequences, 29% detected once. The material was cultured PBMCs, obtained from culture after CMV antigen stimulation. Receptors were obtained from a human donor in good health (CMV status not recorded). Some clones in this sample may be carry-over from other donors' samples.

This clonotype has just a few counts. This chain links TRBV11-1 with TRBJ2-4, with 9 bases aligning to TRBD2. The CDR3 is 14 residues long. Germline-derived CDR1 and CDR2 are SGHAT and FQDESV (reference sequence). V shed 5 bases and J 8 bases; nucleotides not matched to a gene: 7. The chain's CDR3 is CASSISGSGDIQYF. In DNA form, the CDR3 reads TGTGCCAGCAGCATTAGCGGGAGTGGGGACATTCAGTACTTC.

This clonotype has only a few counts. This chain connects TRBV11-2 to TRBJ2-3; maybe TRBD1 (5 bases). Deletions cut 4 bases from V and 2 bases from J, with 7 bases between. This CDR3 is built from 13 residues. Germline loops: CDR1 SGHAT, CDR2 FQNNGV. The CDR3 DNA follows: TGTGCCAGCAGCTCGACAGCCACAGATACGCAGTATTTT. Protein: CASSSTATDTQYF.

This chain joins TRBV12-5 and TRBJ2-1; D is unresolved. Germline V gene data show CDR1 as LGHNT and CDR2 as FRNRAP. CDR3 length: 11 residues. V was pared by 0 bases and J by 6 bases, with 0 bases between. CDR3 bases: TGTGCTAGTGGTTTGGTCAATGAGCAGTTCTTC. Its translation: CASGLVNEQFF.

This clonotype appeared a few times. The chain is built from TRBV12-3 or TRBV12-4 and TRBJ1-1; unclear D gene. The V end was cut by 7 bases, the J end by 2 bases, with 8 bases between. The CDR3 spans 12 residues. The CDR3 DNA follows: TGTGCCAGCACCCCCCGAAACACTGAAGCTTTCTTT. Translated: CASTPRNTEAFF.

This chain links TRBV12-3 or TRBV12-4 with TRBJ1-5; D may be TRBD1 (5 bases). V was trimmed by 3 bases and J by 6 bases, leaving 12 bases between them. The CDR3 runs to 14 residues. DNA for the CDR3: TGTGCCAGCAGTTTCACCGAGGGGACTCAGCCCCAGCATTTT. Encoded protein: CASSFTEGTQPQHF.

J is TRBJ2-7 and V is TRBV7-6, with D possibly being TRBD1 (6 bases). The CDR3 is 20 residues long. The ends were cut back, 1 base at V and 0 bases at J, with 25 bases in the middle. From germline, CDR1 is SGHVS and CDR2 FNYEAQ. DNA of the CDR3: TGTGCCAGCAGCTTAGACGCATTGGCAGGGGCGGCACAGAGCTCCTACGAGCAGTACTTC. Translated, it gives CASSLDALAGAAQSSYEQYF.

In its sample, this clonotype was seen many times. V usage is TRBV27 and J usage is TRBJ2-5; D may correspond to TRBD1 or TRBD2 (6 bases each). Germline CDR1 MNHEY, CDR2 SMNVEV (reference sequence). V lost 0 bases and J lost 5, with 16 bases in between. The CDR3 covers 16 residues. The CDR3 nucleotides are TGTGCCAGCAGTTTATCGATCGGGGGCGCAGGGGAGACCCAGTACTTC. This sequence encodes CASSLSIGGAGETQYF.

The chain uses TRBV19 and TRBJ1-2; 8 positions match TRBD1. The CDR3 is made up of 14 amino acids. The germline V gene encodes CDR1 LNHDA and CDR2 SQIVND (reference sequence). The V segment lost 3 bases and the J segment 7 bases; nucleotides outside the gene matches: 7. The CDR3 reads CASSIRTGSGGYTF. DNA of the CDR3: TGTGCCAGTAGTATCAGGACAGGGAGTGGTGGCTACACCTTC.

The chain employs TRBV12-3 or TRBV12-4 and TRBJ1-2; the D is unclear. The CDR3 totals 14 residues. V lost 2 bases and J lost 2, with 9 bases in between. The CDR3 spells CASSLQAANYGYTF. The DNA of the CDR3 is TGTGCCAGCAGTTTACAGGCAGCCAACTATGGCTACACCTTC.

The chain recombines TRBV18 with TRBJ2-3; no firm D call. This CDR3 has 16 residues. CDR1 is KGHSH and CDR2 is LQKENI in the germline V gene. The V gene lost 2 bases and the J gene lost 2 bases, with 14 bases spanning the gap. The CDR3 region has the DNA TGTGCCAGCTCACCAAGAGCGACCCCCCCCACAGATACGCAGTATTTT. Translated, it gives CASSPRATPPTDTQYF.

The chain combines TRBV10-3 with TRBJ2-3; 10 bases are shared with TRBD2. The CDR3 totals 19 residues. V lost 2 bases to trimming and J lost 3 bases; unmatched junction nucleotides: 14. Germline CDR1 and CDR2: ENHRY and SYGVKD. CDR3 bases: TGTGCCATCAGTGAGGTAGCGGGAGGACATACCCCTCAAACAGATACGCAGTATTTT. This translates into CAISEVAGGHTPQTDTQYF.

This clonotype has only a few counts. This sequence joins TRBV10-3 and TRBJ2-1; tentative D call: TRBD2 (6 bases). The germline V gene encodes CDR1 ENHRY and CDR2 SYGVKD. V lost 3 bases and J lost 6, with 18 bases in between. The CDR3 runs to 16 residues. CDR3 bases: TGTGCCATCAGTGACTCTCGTGCGGACTACCTCAATGAGCAGTTCTTC. This encodes CAISDSRADYLNEQFF.